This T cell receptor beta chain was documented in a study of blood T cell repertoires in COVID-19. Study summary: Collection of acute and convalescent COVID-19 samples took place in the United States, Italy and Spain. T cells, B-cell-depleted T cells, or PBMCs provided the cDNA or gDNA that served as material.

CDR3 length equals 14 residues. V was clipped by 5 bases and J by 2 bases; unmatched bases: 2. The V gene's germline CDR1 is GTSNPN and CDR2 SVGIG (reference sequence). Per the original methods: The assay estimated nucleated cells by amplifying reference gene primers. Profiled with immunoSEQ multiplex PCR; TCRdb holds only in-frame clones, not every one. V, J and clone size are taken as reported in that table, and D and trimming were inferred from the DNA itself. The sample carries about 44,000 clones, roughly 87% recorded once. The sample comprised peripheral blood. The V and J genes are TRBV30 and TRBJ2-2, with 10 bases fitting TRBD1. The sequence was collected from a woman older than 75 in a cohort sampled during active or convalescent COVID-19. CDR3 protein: CAWGTGVNTGELFF. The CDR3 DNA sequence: TGTGCCTGGGGGACAGGGGTCAACACCGGGGAGCTGTTTTTT.